The rows below give T cell receptor beta chains drawn from one sample of a study of blood T cell repertoires in COVID-19. The assay was immunoSEQ multiplex PCR, and TCRdb's table has in-frame clones only and misses some. The sample has 150,000 to 200,000 clones, around 83% seen once. The sequenced material came from peripheral blood. The receptors stem from a woman in her 70s with COVID-19, enrolled during active disease. Both conserved end residues are trimmed from each CDR3. The order of the fields is V gene, J gene, CDR3 protein.

TRBV6-5	TRBJ2-5	ASNPSGGGPETQY
TRBV7-6	TRBJ2-7	ASSVDRGTGEQY
TRBV30	TRBJ1-2	AWSQGGGSYT
TRBV28	TRBJ1-2	ASRLGGRGYT
TRBV7-2	TRBJ1-2	ASSFPMGGNYGYT
TRBV18	TRBJ2-1	ASSPVKGLAAYNEQF
TRBV5-4	TRBJ1-2	ASSFGQVETYGYT
TRBV6-6	TRBJ2-7	ASAHLALVAYEQY
TRBV4-3	TRBJ1-1	ASSQDLRTGRGTEAF
TRBV18	TRBJ2-7	ASSPRREVGTYEQY
TRBV30	TRBJ1-1	AWGTGGNTEAF
TRBV18	TRBJ2-2	ASSTDRGAGELF
TRBV25-1	TRBJ2-7	ASSNPRLAGAYEQY
TRBV3-1/TRBV3-2	TRBJ2-1	ASSQGARPEQF
TRBV30	TRBJ1-3	AWRGQGGNTIY
TRBV5-1	TRBJ1-1	ASSLGGNTEAF
TRBV5-1	TRBJ1-3	ASSSPGPGNTIY